This entry concerns a single T cell receptor beta chain. Antigen: not known. This specimen belongs to a study of cytomegalovirus exposure and HLA in healthy donors. Looking at the study overall: T cells numbering about 179 million yielded fewer than 140 million unique TCR beta sequences in an earlier analysis. Study-wide results and limits: Some TCR beta chains (more than 150 of them) were listed as cytomegalovirus-associated.

This CDR3 contains 14 residues. The germline CDR1 and CDR2 sequences are MNHEY and SVGAGI. V was pared by 6 bases and J by 4 bases, with 5 bases of the junction left unmatched. It was with 60 Vbeta and 13 Jbeta primers that the PCR ran. Only in-frame clones appear in the TCRdb table, and some are missing; sequencing was by immunoSEQ multiplex PCR. Of about 67,000 clones detected, around 91% appear once; the ten largest clones hold 12%. This receptor was obtained from a woman in her twenties or thirties in good health and CMV-seropositive. V usage is TRBV6-5 and J usage is TRBJ1-5; 8 bases match TRBD1. Sequencing used PBMCs. The CDR3 here is CASRPDRGNQPQHF. The CDR3 nucleotides are TGTGCCAGCAGACCAGACAGGGGAAATCAGCCCCAGCATTTT.